This T cell receptor beta chain emerged from a study of Graves' ophthalmopathy and Graves' hyperthyroidism. The CDR3 runs 10 residues. Trimming took 11 bases from V and 8 from J, leaving 12 bases between them. Germline V gene lookup returns CDR1 MGHDK and CDR2 SYGVNS. General study findings and limits: Most expanded thyroid clonotypes above 0.001 frequency also appeared in blood.

Turning to this clonotype: Its antigen remains unidentified.

RNA transcripts yielded amplified TCR beta CDR3 regions. HTBI primers were employed in first-round RT-PCR, then a second-round multiplex PCR followed. TCRdb reprocessed the multiplex PCR reads with MiXCR, giving one entry per CDR3 protein. The sample records 650,000 to 900,000 distinct CDR3 sequences, approximately 40% being singletons. Active ophthalmopathy (CAS at least 3, NOSPECS at least 4), lasting under 3 months. Excluded: other autoimmune disease, uncontrolled infection, pregnancy or lactation. PBMCs were density-gradient isolated from around 11 ml fresh blood. The TCR sequence derives from an adult man with Graves' ophthalmopathy. The gene calls are TRBV25-1 and TRBJ1-1, with D possibly being TRBD1 (6 bases). The specimen sequenced was peripheral blood. The CDR3 coding sequence is TGTGCCTGGGGGGGCAGGGAAGCTTTCTTT. It translates to CAWGGREAFF.